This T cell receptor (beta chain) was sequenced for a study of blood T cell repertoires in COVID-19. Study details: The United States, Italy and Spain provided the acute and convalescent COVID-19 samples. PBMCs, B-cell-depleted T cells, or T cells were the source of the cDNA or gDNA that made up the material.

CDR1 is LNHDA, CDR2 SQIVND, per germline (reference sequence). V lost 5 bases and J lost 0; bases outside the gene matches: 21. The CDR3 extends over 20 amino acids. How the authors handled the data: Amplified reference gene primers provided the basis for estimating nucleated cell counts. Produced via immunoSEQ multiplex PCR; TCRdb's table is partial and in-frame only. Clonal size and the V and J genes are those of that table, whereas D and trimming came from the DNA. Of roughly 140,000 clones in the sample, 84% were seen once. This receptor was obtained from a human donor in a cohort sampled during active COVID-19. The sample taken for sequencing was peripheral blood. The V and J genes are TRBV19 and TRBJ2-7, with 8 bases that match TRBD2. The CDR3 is CASSRRAHLKVSGDSYEQYF. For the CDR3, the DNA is TGTGCCAGTAGTCGCAGGGCCCACCTGAAGGTTAGCGGGGACTCCTACGAGCAGTACTTC.